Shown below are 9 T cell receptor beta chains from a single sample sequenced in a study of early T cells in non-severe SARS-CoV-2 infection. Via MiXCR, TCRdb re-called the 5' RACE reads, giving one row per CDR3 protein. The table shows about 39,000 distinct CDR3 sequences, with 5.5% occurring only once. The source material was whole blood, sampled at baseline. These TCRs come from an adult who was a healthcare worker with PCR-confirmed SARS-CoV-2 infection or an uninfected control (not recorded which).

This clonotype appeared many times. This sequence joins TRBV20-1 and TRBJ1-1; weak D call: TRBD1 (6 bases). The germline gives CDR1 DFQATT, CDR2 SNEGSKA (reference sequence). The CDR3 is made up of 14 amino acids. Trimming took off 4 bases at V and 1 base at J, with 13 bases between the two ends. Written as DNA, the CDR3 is TGCAGTGCTAACTCAGGGGCCGGGAACACTGAAGCTTTCTTT. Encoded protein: CSANSGAGNTEAFF.

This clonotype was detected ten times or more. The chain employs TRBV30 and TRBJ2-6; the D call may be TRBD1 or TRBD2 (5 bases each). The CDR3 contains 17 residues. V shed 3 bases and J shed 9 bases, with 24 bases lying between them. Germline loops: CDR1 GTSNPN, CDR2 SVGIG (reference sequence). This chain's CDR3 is CAWRTDGAGKRVNVLTF. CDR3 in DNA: TGTGCCTGGAGGACCGACGGGGCAGGGAAACGGGTCAACGTCCTGACTTTC.

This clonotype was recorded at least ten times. CDR3 in amino acids: CASSLGTSGHNEQFF. The CDR3 DNA reads TGTGCCAGCAGCTTAGGGACTAGCGGCCACAATGAGCAGTTCTTC. This sequence joins TRBV11-3 and TRBJ2-1; 10 nucleotides align to TRBD2. CDR3 length: 15 residues. The trim removed 1 base at V and 5 bases at J, leaving 2 bases unmatched. Looked up from germline, CDR1 is SGHNT and CDR2 is YENEEA.

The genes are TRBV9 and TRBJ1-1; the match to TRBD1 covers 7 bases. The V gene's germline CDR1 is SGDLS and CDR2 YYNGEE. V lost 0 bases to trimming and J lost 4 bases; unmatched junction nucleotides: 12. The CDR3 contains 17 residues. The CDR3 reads CASSVDPLTGLATEAFF. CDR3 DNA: TGTGCCAGCAGCGTAGATCCCTTGACAGGGTTGGCCACTGAAGCTTTCTTT.

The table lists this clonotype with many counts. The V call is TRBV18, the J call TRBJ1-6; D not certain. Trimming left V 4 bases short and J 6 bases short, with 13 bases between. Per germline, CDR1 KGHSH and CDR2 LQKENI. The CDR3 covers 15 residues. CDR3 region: CASSRSADSNSPLHF. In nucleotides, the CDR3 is TGTGCCAGCTCACGGTCGGCTGACTCTAATTCACCCCTCCACTTT.

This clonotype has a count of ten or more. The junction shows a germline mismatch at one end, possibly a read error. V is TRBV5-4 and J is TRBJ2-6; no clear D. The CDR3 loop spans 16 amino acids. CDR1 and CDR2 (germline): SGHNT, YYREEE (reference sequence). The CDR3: CASSLDFTSRANVLTF. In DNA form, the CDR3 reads TGTGCCAGCAGCTTGGACTTTACCTCTCGGGCCAACGTCCTGACTTTC. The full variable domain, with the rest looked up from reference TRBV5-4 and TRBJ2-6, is ETGVTQSPTHLIKTRGQQVTLRCSSQSGHNTVSWYQQALGQGPQFIFQYYREEENGRGNFPPRFSGLQFPNYSSELNVNALELDDSALYLCASSLDFTSRANVLTFGAGSRLTVL.

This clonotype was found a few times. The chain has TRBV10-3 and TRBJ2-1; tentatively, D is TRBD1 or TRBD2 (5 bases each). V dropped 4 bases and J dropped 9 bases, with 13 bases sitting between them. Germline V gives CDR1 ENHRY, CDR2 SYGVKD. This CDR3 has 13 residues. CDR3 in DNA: TGTGCCATCAGTGGAAGGGGAGAGGGTGAGCAGTTCTTC. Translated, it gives CAISGRGEGEQFF.

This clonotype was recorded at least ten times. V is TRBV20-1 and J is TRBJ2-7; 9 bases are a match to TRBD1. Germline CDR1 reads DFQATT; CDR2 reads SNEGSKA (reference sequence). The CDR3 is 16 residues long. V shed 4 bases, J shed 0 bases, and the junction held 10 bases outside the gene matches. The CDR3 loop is CSATNPGTGSSYEQYF. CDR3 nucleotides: TGCAGTGCTACCAACCCCGGGACAGGGAGCTCCTACGAGCAGTACTTC.

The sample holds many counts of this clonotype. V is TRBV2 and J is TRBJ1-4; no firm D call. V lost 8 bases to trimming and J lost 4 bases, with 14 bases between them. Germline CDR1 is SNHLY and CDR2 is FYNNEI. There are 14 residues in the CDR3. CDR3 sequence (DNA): TGTGCCAGCGCGGAGGGCAGTCTTAATGAAAAACTGTTTTTT. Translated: CASAEGSLNEKLFF.